This record concerns one T cell receptor (beta chain) sequence. Here immunoSEQ multiplex PCR was the method, and the copy in TCRdb shows in-frame clones only, minus some. In the table there are more than 50,000 clones, roughly 95% of which are singletons. This specimen comes from a study of control samples from healthy donors and cancer patients. CDR1 LNHDA and CDR2 SQIVND come from the germline V gene (reference sequence). Trimming removed 4 bases from V and 5 bases from J, with 17 bases in between. CDR3 length: 16 amino acids. Material: blood. V is TRBV19 and J is TRBJ1-4; D uncertain. The receptor was isolated from a woman aged 18-35 years in good health. Written as DNA, the CDR3 is TGTGCCAGTAGTAAAGCAGTAGAAGCTTTCAATGAAAAACTGTTTTTT. It is translated as CASSKAVEAFNEKLFF.